This T cell receptor beta chain derives from a study of long-term antiretroviral therapy in people with HIV. Researchers ran immunoSEQ v3.0 at survey level. Sequencing was performed with immunoSEQ multiplex PCR; in TCRdb, only in-frame clones are kept and a portion is missing. The profile shows tens of thousands of clones, more than 70% of them singletons. This clonotype was sampled from a woman aged 45-60 years with HIV. Sequencing was performed on unsorted PBMCs, taken 3.1 years after starting antiretroviral therapy.

This chain's CDR3 is CASSLVGQGRELFF. For the CDR3, the DNA is TGTGCCAGCAGCTTAGTCGGGCAGGGGCGGGAGCTGTTTTTT. V is TRBV7-2 and J is TRBJ2-2; TRBD1 is a possible D gene (6 bases). Trimming took off 1 base at V and 9 bases at J, with 12 bases between the two ends. The CDR3 is 14 amino acids. Germline CDR1 and CDR2: SGHTA and FQGNSA.